The sequence of this T cell receptor beta chain was determined in a study of blood T cell repertoires in COVID-19. Data came from immunoSEQ multiplex PCR; TCRdb stores just in-frame clones and leaves some out. The sample includes around 160,000 clones, around 81% of them seen just once. Germline V CDR1 and CDR2: SGDLS, YYNGEE. The CDR3 consists of 15 residues. V lost 2 bases and J lost 0; bases outside the gene matches: 4. This clonotype originated in a woman aged 40 to 49 with active or convalescent COVID-19. Sequenced: peripheral blood. The chain carries TRBV9 and TRBJ1-2; TRBD1 matches 7 bases. The CDR3 nucleotides read TGTGCCAGCAGCGTGCAGACAGGGCCTAACTATGGCTACACCTTC. The encoded protein is CASSVQTGPNYGYTF.